The 14 T cell receptor beta chains below come from one sample, sequenced in a study of Ad26.COV2.S vaccination and SARS-CoV-2 variants. Stated treatment: approximately 18 received Ad26.COV2.S at low or high dose, single or two shots; roughly five received placebo; per-sample allocation not given. Specimen acquisition occurred on day 63 following the initial vaccine or placebo injection. Data came from immunoSEQ multiplex PCR; TCRdb stores just in-frame clones and leaves some out. Among roughly 460,000 clones listed, roughly nine tenths were seen once. Here the sequenced sample was peripheral blood, taken in a trial of Ad26.COV2.S vaccine versus placebo. Source of these receptors: a person aged 18-65 years who received the Ad26.COV2.S COVID-19 vaccine or a placebo.

The sample holds a few counts of this clone. The genes are TRBV2 and TRBJ1-5; D is possibly TRBD1 (6 bases). The germline V and J ends were trimmed by 5 bases and 7 bases, with 15 bases remaining between them. The CDR3 length is 14 residues. The germline CDR1 and CDR2 sequences are SNHLY and FYNNEI. The CDR3 nucleotides read TGTGCCAGCAGTCAAACAGGGATTGTCCAGCCCCAGCATTTT. Translation: CASSQTGIVQPQHF.

CDR3 DNA: TGTGCCAGCAGCCCCCGACGGGAGCAGTTCTTC. This sequence encodes CASSPRREQFF. The V gene is TRBV3-1 (or the pseudogene TRBV3-2), the J gene TRBJ2-1; D not certain. Germline V gene lookup returns CDR1 LGHDT and CDR2 YNNKEL (reference sequence). Trimming pared 4 bases from V and 10 bases from J, leaving 8 bases between. The CDR3 has 11 amino acids.

Turning to this clone: Other DNA sequences of this sample code for an identical CDR3. V gene TRBV7-2 combines with J gene TRBJ1-5, with TRBD1 identical over 7 bases. The CDR3 extends over 13 amino acids. V gave up 6 bases and J gave up 4 bases; unmatched junction bases: 3. Germline V gene lookup returns CDR1 SGHTA and CDR2 FQGNSA. The CDR3 sequence: CASSLTGNQPQHF. The CDR3 coding sequence is TGTGCCAGCAGTTTGACAGGGAATCAGCCCCAGCATTTT.

The chain joins TRBV20-1 to TRBJ1-4; the D gene is possibly TRBD1 (6 bases). Germline V gene sequence: CDR1 DFQATT, CDR2 SNEGSKA (reference sequence). Trimming cost V 4 bases and J 8 bases, with 8 bases left between them. The CDR3 runs to 11 residues. CDR3 sequence (DNA): TGCAGTGCTAAAGGGGGGGAAAAACTGTTTTTT. Translating gives CSAKGGEKLFF.

CDR3 protein: CASSYPQGARSPLHF. DNA for the CDR3: TGTGCCAGCAGTTACCCACAGGGGGCAAGATCACCCCTCCACTTT. The rearrangement joins TRBV6-2 or TRBV6-3 to TRBJ1-6; 9 bases align to TRBD1. This CDR3 has 15 residues. J was trimmed by 10 bases and V by 2 bases; bases with no gene match: 6. The V gene's germline CDR1 is MNHEY and CDR2 SVGEGT.

This clone was detected a few times. The chain is built from TRBV6-5 and TRBJ2-7, with D possibly being TRBD1 or TRBD2 (5 bases each). Germline CDR1 and CDR2: MNHEY and SVGAGI. The CDR3 sequence is 16 residues long. Trimming took off 0 bases at V and 3 bases at J, with 15 bases between the two ends. CDR3 region: CASSYSSTGGSYEQYF. For the CDR3, the DNA is TGTGCCAGCAGTTACTCGTCAACAGGAGGAAGCTACGAGCAGTACTTC.

CDR3 loop: CASSQDWTGGHGNTIYF. For the CDR3, the DNA is TGTGCCAGCAGCCAAGATTGGACAGGGGGACATGGAAACACCATATATTTT. The V and J genes are TRBV3-1 (or the pseudogene TRBV3-2) and TRBJ1-3; 10 nucleotides align to TRBD1. The junction had 5 bases not matched to a gene; V was cut back by 0 bases and J by 3 bases. Germline CDR1 and CDR2: LGHDT and YNNKEL (reference sequence). The CDR3 sequence is 17 residues long.

The CDR3 nucleotides are TGTGCCAGCAGCTTCGGGGCAGAGGAGACCCAGTACTTC. Translation gives CASSFGAEETQYF. The chain employs TRBV5-8 and TRBJ2-5, with D perhaps given as TRBD1 or TRBD2 (5 bases each). Germline V gene sequence: CDR1 SGHTS, CDR2 YDEGEE. The V end was cut by 2 bases, the J end by 5 bases, with 10 bases between. The CDR3 loop spans 13 amino acids. The full variable domain, with the rest looked up from reference TRBV5-8 and TRBJ2-5, is EAGVTQSPTHLIKTRGQQATLRCSPISGHTSVYWYQQALGLGLQFLLWYDEGEERNRGNFPPRFSGRQFPNYSSELNVNALELEDSALYLCASSFGAEETQYFGPGTRLLVL.

This chain connects TRBV13 to TRBJ1-3, with unresolved D. Germline V gene sequence: CDR1 PRHDT, CDR2 FYEKMQ (reference sequence). With 3 bases removed from V and 5 bases from J, the gap between germline ends came to 8 bases. CDR3 length: 13 residues. The CDR3 DNA reads TGTGCCAGCAGCTTCCGAGCGAGAAACACCATATATTTT. Translation gives CASSFRARNTIYF.

The J gene is TRBJ2-7, the V gene TRBV20-1; D unresolved. Germline values: CDR1 DFQATT, CDR2 SNEGSKA (reference sequence). V was cut by 6 bases and J by 3 bases, with 9 bases left in between. This CDR3 has 11 residues. CDR3 protein: CSAPHGYEQYF. The CDR3 DNA reads as TGCAGTGCCCCCCACGGCTACGAGCAGTACTTC.

This chain uses TRBV4-3 with TRBJ1-1, with D possibly TRBD1 on 6 matching bases. The CDR3 extends over 14 amino acids. The ends were cut back, 1 base at V and 4 bases at J, with 10 bases in the middle. Germline CDR1 is LGHNA and CDR2 is YSLEER. This CDR3 reads CASSQAGTLTEAFF. The CDR3 coding sequence is TGCGCCAGCAGCCAAGCCGGGACACTCACTGAAGCTTTCTTT.

The chain joins TRBV9 to TRBJ2-3, with 13 bases aligning to TRBD2. V was clipped by 1 base and J by 2 bases; unmatched bases: 7. The CDR3 covers 18 residues. CDR1 SGDLS and CDR2 YYNGEE come from the germline V gene. The CDR3 reads CASSVLPGTSGATDTQYF. The DNA of the CDR3 is TGTGCCAGCAGCGTACTTCCCGGGACTAGCGGGGCCACAGATACGCAGTATTTT.

This clone was recorded a few times. The chain carries TRBV29-1 and TRBJ1-1; D unclear. Trimming cost V 4 bases and J 9 bases, with 15 bases left between them. CDR1 is SQVTM, CDR2 ANQGSEA, per germline. CDR3 length: 12 residues. Here the CDR3 DNA reads TGCAGCGTTGTTGTTGAAGGTTCTCAAGCTTTCTTT. Amino acid sequence: CSVVVEGSQAFF.

This rearrangement joins TRBV4-2 to TRBJ2-3, with TRBD1 matching 7 bases. Per the germline V gene, CDR1 is LGHNA and CDR2 is YNFKEQ. There are 16 residues in the CDR3. After removal of 5 bases from V and 2 bases from J, the junction contained 10 bases not matched to a gene. The CDR3 DNA reads as TGTGCCAGCAGCTGGGGACAGCCGGCGGTCACAGATACGCAGTATTTT. This sequence encodes CASSWGQPAVTDTQYF.